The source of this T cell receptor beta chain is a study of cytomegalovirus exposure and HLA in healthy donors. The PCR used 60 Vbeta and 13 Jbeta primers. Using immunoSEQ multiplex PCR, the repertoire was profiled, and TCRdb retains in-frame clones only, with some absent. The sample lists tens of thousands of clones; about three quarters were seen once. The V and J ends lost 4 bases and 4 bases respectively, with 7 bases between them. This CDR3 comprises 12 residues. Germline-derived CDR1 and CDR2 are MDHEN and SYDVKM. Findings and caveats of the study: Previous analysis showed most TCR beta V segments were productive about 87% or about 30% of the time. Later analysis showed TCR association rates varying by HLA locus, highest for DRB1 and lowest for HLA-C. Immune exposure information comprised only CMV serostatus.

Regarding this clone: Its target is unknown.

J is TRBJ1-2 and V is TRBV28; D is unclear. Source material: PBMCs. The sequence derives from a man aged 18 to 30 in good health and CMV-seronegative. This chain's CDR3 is CASSSEVYGYTF. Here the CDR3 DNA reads TGTGCCAGCAGTTCCGAGGTCTATGGCTACACCTTC.